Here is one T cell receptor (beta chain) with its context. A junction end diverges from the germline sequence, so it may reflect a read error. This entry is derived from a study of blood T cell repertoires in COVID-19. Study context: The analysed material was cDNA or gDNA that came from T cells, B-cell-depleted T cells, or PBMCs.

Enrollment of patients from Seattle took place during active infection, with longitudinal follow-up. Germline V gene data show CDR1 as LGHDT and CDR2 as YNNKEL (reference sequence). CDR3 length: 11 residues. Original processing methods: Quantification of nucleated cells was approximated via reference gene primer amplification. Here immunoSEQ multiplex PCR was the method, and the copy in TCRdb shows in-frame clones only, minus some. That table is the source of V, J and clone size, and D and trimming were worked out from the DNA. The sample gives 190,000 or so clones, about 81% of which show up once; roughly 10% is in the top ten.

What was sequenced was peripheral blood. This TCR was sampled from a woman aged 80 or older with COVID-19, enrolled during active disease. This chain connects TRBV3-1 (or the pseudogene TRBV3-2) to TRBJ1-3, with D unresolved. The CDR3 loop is CASSHEDSLHF. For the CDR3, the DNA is TGTGCCAGCAGCCACGAAGACTCATTGCATTTT.